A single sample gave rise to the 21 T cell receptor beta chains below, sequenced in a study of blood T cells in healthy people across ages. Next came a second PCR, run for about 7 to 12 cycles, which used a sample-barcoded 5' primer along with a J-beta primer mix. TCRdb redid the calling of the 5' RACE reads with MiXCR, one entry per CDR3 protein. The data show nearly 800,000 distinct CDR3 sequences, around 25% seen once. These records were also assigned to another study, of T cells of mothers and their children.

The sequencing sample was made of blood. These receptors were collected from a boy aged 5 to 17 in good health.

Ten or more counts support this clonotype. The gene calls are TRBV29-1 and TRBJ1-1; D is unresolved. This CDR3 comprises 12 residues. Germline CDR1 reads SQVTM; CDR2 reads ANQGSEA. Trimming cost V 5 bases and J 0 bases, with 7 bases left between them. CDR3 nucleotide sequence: TGCAGCGTTCGAGGGCTGAACACTGAAGCTTTCTTT. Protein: CSVRGLNTEAFF.

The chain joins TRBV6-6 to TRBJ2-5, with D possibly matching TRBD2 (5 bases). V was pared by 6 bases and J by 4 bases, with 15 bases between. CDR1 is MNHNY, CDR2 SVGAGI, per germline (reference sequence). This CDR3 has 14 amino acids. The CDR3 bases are TGTGCCAGCAGGGCCCGGGAAGGGCGAGAGACCCAGTACTTC. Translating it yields CASRAREGRETQYF.

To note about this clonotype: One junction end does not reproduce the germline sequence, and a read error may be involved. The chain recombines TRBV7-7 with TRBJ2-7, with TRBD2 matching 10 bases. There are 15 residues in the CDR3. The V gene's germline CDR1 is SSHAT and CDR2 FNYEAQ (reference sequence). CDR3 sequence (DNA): TGTGCTAGCAGCCGAGGACTAGCGGAAAACTACGAGCAGTACTTC. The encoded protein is CASSRGLAENYEQYF. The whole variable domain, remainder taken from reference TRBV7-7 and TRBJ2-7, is GAGVSQSPRYKVTKRGQDVTLRCDPISSHATLYWYQQALGQGPEFLTYFNYEAQPDKSGLPSDRFSAERPEGSISTLTIQRTEQRDSAMYRCASSRGLAENYEQYFGPGTRLTVT.

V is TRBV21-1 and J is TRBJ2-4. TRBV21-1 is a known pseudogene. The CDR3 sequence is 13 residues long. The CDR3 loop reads CASEQGAMNIQYF. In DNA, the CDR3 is TGTGCCAGCGAGCAGGGGGCCATGAACATTCAGTACTTC.

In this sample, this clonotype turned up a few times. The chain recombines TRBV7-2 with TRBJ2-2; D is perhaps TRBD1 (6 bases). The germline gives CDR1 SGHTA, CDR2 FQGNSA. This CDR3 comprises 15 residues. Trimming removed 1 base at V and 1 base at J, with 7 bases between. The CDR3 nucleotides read TGTGCCAGCAGCTTAGACAGGGTGAACACCGGGGAGCTGTTTTTT. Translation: CASSLDRVNTGELFF.

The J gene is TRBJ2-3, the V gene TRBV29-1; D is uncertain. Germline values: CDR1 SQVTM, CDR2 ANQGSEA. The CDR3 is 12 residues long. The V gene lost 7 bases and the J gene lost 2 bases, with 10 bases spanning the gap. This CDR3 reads CSARHDTDTQYF. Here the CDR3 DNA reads TGCAGCGCCCGACATGACACAGATACGCAGTATTTT.

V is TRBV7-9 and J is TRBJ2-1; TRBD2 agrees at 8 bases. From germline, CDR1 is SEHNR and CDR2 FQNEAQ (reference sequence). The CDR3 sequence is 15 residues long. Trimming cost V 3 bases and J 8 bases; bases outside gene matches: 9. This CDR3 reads CASSFSQRELDEQFF. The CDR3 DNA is TGTGCCAGCAGCTTTAGTCAGCGGGAGTTGGATGAGCAGTTCTTC.

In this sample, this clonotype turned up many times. CDR3 sequence (DNA): TGTGCCAGCAGTCCGGGACAGCCCTCTGGGGCCAACGTCCTGACTTTC. Its translation: CASSPGQPSGANVLTF. The chain links TRBV28 to TRBJ2-6; 7 nucleotides match TRBD1. CDR1 and CDR2 (germline): MDHEN, SYDVKM. The CDR3 is 16 amino acids. With V trimmed by 5 bases and J by 0 bases, 4 bases remained unmatched.

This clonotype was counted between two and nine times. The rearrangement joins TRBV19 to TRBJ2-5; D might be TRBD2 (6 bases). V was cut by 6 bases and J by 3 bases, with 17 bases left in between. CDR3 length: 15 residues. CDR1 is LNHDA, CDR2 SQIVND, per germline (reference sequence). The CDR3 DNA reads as TGTGCCAGTAGCCAATCTGGGACTGCCAAAGAGACCCAGTACTTC. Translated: CASSQSGTAKETQYF. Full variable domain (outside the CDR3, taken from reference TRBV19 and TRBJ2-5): DGGITQSPKYLFRKEGQNVTLSCEQNLNHDAMYWYRQDPGQGLRLIYYSQIVNDFQKGDIAEGYSVSREKKESFPLTVTSAQKNPTAFYLCASSQSGTAKETQYFGPGTRLLVL.

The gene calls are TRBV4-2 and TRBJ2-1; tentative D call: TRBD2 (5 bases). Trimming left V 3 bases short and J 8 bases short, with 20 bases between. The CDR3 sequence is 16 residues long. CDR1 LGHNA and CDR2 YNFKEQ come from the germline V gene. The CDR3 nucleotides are TGTGCCAGCAGCCATCTCGACCTAGCTGTTGACGATGAGCAGTTCTTC. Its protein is CASSHLDLAVDDEQFF.

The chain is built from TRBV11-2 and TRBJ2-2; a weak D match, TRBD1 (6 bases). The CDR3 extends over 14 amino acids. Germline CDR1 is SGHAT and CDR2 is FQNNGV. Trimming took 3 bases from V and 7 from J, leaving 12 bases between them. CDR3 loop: CASSFGLGGGELFF. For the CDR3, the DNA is TGTGCCAGCAGCTTCGGCCTAGGGGGCGGGGAGCTGTTTTTT.

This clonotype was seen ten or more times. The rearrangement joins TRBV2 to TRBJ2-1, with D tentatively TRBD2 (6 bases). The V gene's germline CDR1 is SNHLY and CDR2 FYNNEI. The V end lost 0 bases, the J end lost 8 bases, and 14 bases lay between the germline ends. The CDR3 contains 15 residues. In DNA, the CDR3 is TGTGCCAGCAGTGAAGCGCCGGGGCTAGCGCATGAGCAGTTCTTC. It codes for CASSEAPGLAHEQFF.

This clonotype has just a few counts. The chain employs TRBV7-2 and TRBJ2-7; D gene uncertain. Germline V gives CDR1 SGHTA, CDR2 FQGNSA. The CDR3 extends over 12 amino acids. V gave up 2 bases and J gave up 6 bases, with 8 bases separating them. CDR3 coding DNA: TGTGCCAGCAGCTTATTCGGTGCCGAGCAGTACTTC. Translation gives CASSLFGAEQYF.

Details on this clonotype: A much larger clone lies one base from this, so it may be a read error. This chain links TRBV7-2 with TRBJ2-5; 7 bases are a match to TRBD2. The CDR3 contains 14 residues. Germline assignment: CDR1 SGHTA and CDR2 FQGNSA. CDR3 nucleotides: TGTGCCAGCAGCTTAGCAGTGGGGAGGGAGACCCAGTGCTTC. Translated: CASSLAVGRETQCF.

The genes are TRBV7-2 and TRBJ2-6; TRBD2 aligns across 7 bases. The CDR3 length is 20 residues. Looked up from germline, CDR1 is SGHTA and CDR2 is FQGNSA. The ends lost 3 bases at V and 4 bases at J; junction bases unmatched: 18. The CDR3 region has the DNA TGTGCCAGCAGCTTGAGGGTGGGTAGCGGGTCCTTCGGAGGGGCCAACGTCCTGACTTTC. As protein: CASSLRVGSGSFGGANVLTF.

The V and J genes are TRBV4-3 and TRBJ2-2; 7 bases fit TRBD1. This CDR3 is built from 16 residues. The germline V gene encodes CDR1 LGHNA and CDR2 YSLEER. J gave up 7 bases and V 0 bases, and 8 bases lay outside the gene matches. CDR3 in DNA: TGCGCCAGCAGCCAAGAAGTACAGGGGATGGACGGGGAGCTGTTTTTT. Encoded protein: CASSQEVQGMDGELFF.

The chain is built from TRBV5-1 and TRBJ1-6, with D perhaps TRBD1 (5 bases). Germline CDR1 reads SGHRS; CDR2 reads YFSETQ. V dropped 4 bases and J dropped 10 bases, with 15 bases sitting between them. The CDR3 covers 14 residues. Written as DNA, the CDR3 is TGCGCCAGCAGCCACGAGCGGGGCGGATCACCCCTCCACTTT. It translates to CASSHERGGSPLHF.

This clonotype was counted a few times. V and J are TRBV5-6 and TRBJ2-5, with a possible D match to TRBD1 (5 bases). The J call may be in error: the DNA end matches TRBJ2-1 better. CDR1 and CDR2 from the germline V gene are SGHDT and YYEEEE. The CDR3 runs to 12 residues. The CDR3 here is CASSLETAQQFF. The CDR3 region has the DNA TGTGCCAGCAGCCTAGAGACAGCTCAGCAGTTCTTC.

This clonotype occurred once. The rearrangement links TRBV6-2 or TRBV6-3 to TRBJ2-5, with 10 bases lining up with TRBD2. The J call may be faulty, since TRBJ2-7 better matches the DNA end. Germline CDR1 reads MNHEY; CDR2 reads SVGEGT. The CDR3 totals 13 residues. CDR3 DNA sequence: TGTGCCAGCACAGCGGGGGGGTTCTACGAGCAGTACTTC. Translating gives CASTAGGFYEQYF.

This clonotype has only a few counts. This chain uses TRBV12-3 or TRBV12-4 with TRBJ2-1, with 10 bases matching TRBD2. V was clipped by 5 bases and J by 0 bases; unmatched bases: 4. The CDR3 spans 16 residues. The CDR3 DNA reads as TGTGCCAGCAGTGATAGCGGGGGGAGCTCCTACAATGAGCAGTTCTTC. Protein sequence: CASSDSGGSSYNEQFF.

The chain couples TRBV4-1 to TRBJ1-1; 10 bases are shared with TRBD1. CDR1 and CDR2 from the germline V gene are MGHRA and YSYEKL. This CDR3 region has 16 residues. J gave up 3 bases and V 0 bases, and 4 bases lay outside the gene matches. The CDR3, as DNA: TGCGCCAGCAGCCAAGAGGGGACAGGGGTACACACTGAAGCTTTCTTT. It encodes CASSQEGTGVHTEAFF.